This TCR beta chain came from a study of cytomegalovirus exposure and HLA in healthy donors. Whole-study findings and limits: Some V segments, TRBV6-2 and TRBV6-3 among them, were indistinguishable and were therefore excluded. Researchers reported in a later analysis that a missense DCLRE1C variant was tied to TCR beta V- and J-gene trimming. Reports indicated that the classifier achieved high specificity and sensitivity in diagnosing cytomegalovirus status.

Worth noting for this clone: Its antigen is still unknown.

V gave up 6 bases and J gave up 9 bases, with 21 bases separating them. In germline, CDR1 is MNHNS, CDR2 SASEGT. This CDR3 spans 15 amino acids. The PCR made use of 60 Vbeta and 13 Jbeta primers. Data came from immunoSEQ multiplex PCR; TCRdb stores just in-frame clones and leaves some out. The sample includes about 160,000 clones, around 76% of them seen just once. The sample comprised PBMCs. V gene TRBV6-1 combines with J gene TRBJ1-5; tentative D call: TRBD1 (6 bases). The receptor comes from a man in his forties in good health and CMV-seronegative. CDR3 protein: CASRIAVWDIRPQHF. The CDR3 DNA follows: TGTGCCAGCAGGATCGCGGTCTGGGACATTCGGCCCCAGCATTTT.